These T cell receptor beta chains were read from a single sample in a study of blood T cell repertoires in COVID-19. Sequenced by immunoSEQ multiplex PCR; TCRdb stores in-frame clones only, minus some. The sample lists 40,000 to 55,000 clones, approximately 80% occurring once. Sequencing input: peripheral blood. The receptors derive from a man between 70 and 80 years old with acute or convalescent COVID-19. Both conserved end residues are part of each CDR3. The order of the fields is V gene, D gene, J gene, CDR3 protein, CDR3 DNA. D genes are given only for firm matches.

V gene: TRBV5-1
D gene: NA
J gene: TRBJ1-3
CDR3 protein: CACREPGGSGNTIYF
CDR3 DNA: TGCGCCTGCCGTGAACCGGGGGGAAGTGGAAACACCATATATTTT

V gene: TRBV6-1
D gene: NA
J gene: TRBJ2-7
CDR3 protein: CASSERQGHEQYF
CDR3 DNA: TGTGCCAGCAGTGAAAGGCAGGGCCACGAGCAGTACTTC

V gene: TRBV29-1
D gene: NA
J gene: TRBJ2-7
CDR3 protein: CSVEAKDSPYEQYF
CDR3 DNA: TGCAGCGTTGAAGCCAAGGACAGTCCCTACGAGCAGTACTTC

V gene: TRBV5-1
D gene: TRBD1
J gene: TRBJ1-4
CDR3 protein: CASSLRQGNEKLFF
CDR3 DNA: TGCGCCAGCAGCTTGAGACAGGGAAACGAAAAACTGTTTTTT

V gene: TRBV18
D gene: NA
J gene: TRBJ1-2
CDR3 protein: CASSPQELGGYTF
CDR3 DNA: TGTGCCAGCTCACCGCAGGAATTGGGTGGCTACACCTTC

V gene: TRBV9
D gene: NA
J gene: TRBJ1-6
CDR3 protein: CASSFRQSENSPLHF
CDR3 DNA: TGTGCCAGCAGCTTCCGACAGTCGGAAAATTCACCCCTCCACTTT

V gene: TRBV9
D gene: NA
J gene: TRBJ1-3
CDR3 protein: CASSVAGVSGNTIYF
CDR3 DNA: TGTGCCAGCAGCGTAGCGGGGGTCTCTGGAAACACCATATATTTT

V gene: TRBV7-9
D gene: NA
J gene: TRBJ1-6
CDR3 protein: CASSLGRVNSPLHF
CDR3 DNA: TGTGCCAGCAGCTTAGGCAGGGTTAATTCACCCCTCCACTTT

V gene: TRBV27
D gene: NA
J gene: TRBJ1-6
CDR3 protein: CASSLRRGGQGGVALNSPLHF
CDR3 DNA: TGTGCCAGCAGTTTACGTCGCGGGGGGCAAGGGGGGGTAGCCCTTAATTCACCCCTCCACTTT

V gene: TRBV5-4
D gene: TRBD2
J gene: TRBJ2-7
CDR3 protein: CASSFPRLAGDPYEQYF
CDR3 DNA: TGTGCCAGCAGTTTTCCTAGGCTAGCGGGGGACCCCTACGAGCAGTACTTC